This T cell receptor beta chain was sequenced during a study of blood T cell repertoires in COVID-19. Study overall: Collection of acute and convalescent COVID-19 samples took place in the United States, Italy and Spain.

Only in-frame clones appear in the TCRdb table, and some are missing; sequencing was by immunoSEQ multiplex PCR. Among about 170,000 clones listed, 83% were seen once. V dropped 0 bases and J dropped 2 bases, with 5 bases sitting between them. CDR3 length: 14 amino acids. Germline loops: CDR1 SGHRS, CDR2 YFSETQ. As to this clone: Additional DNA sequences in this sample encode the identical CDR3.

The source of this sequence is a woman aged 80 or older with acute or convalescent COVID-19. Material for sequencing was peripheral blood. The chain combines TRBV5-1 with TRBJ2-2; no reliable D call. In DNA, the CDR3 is TGCGCCAGCAGCTTGGATCTCAACACCGGGGAGCTGTTTTTT. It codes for CASSLDLNTGELFF.